Listed here is a single T cell receptor beta chain. In its sample, this clone was seen once. Its antigen target is currently unknown. One base away there is no much larger clone; base qualities are not given. Other DNA sequences from this sample encode an identical CDR3 as well. The donors were healthy, HIV-negative adults with no recently reported acute infections or vaccinations. Every donor was a Caucasian adult living in Nashville, Tennessee, USA. CD4+ T cells were enriched through magnetic negative selection, after which naive cells were positively selected on CD45RA and the remaining negative fraction served as the memory subset. Blood was collected by leukapheresis, and PBMCs were isolated by Ficoll-Histopaque density gradient centrifugation and then cryopreserved in liquid nitrogen vapor phase. Analytical flow cytometry was used to check the purity and quantity of each magnetically sorted T cell population. Each sorted fraction had its genomic DNA isolated and then quantified by UV absorbance on a Nanodrop 2000c.

TCR CDR3 regions were amplified from genomic DNA by multiplex PCR using the deep immunoSEQ assay. Extracted genomic DNA from each cell subset was spread evenly across all wells of several immunoSEQ 96-well plates, with each plate serving as a replicate. For sorted subsets, roughly 200 ng of genomic DNA, equivalent to around 30,000 T cell genomes, went into each replicate PCR. Purified libraries were measured with a Qubit 3.0 fluorometer, size-checked on a Bioanalyzer 2100, and measured again with the KAPA Library Quantification kit. Each immunoSEQ 96-well plate was sequenced on its own single-read 150-cycle Illumina NextSeq 550 flow cell. As for the original processing: Because only junctional sequences without quality scores were contained in the immunoSEQ output, filtering matching that applied to full-length reads could not be performed. To assign V/J genes and CDR3, sequences were annotated against IMGT germline references using PyIR, a Python wrapper for IgBLAST v1.9. Reads were removed for weak V/J assignments (E-value above 1e-6), missing CDR3, stop codons, out-of-frame junctions, or ambiguous translated residues. V3J clonotypes were defined as sequences sharing the same inferred V gene, J gene, and CDR3 amino acid sequence. To compute the percentage overlap between repertoires, the number of shared unique clonotypes was divided by the size of the smaller repertoire. RTK rarefaction, the Chao1 estimator, and Recon v2.1 estimates of unobserved clonotypes were used to assess repertoire richness. For all TCRbeta clonotypes obtained by the gDNA method from several donors, generation probabilities were computed with OLGA. TCRdb holds this immuneACCESS table with in-frame rearrangements only. Some clones are missing; in checked studies, unresolved V genes explain under half, and the rest has no known cause. V and J calls plus clone size are reproduced from that table; the DNA served to infer D and trimming. The sample has roughly 1,000,000 clones on record, 78% of them singletons. 0.5% to 0.6% of the sample goes to the ten largest clones.

This specimen belongs to a study of shared clonotypes between healthy human individuals (dated by TCRdb to the early 2020s). General notes on the study: Three men and a couple of women, aged 18 to 49 years, made up the cohort. Per donor, three plates each were used for CD4 naive and CD4 memory, two for CD8 naive, and one for CD8 memory. Blood TCR repertoires of about 5 healthy adults were deeply sequenced to estimate repertoire size and the extent of clonotype sharing between individuals. To increase sequencing depth and limit assay-specific biases, TCR repertoire library preparation and sequencing were carried out by different laboratories using diverse techniques. Between about 0.9 and 9 billion PBMCs per donor were obtained by leukapheresis. What the research found in general, with its limitations: When four donors were compared, the shared fraction of clonotypes was 5% to 6.5% for naive CD4, 3.5% for naive CD8, 2% to 2.5% for memory CD4, and roughly 0.43% for memory CD8. Pairwise subsampling led to the expectation that sequencing depth would affect the degree of clonotype sharing among donors. Naive subsets generally had larger estimated clonotype richness than memory subsets. Because the study included only a small number of donors, the genetic and exposure-history diversity represented was limited. Sampling was restricted to blood, and TCR repertoires in tissue are likely to differ from TCR repertoires in blood. Even with the large sequencing depth, rarefaction of the sorted-subset datasets indicated that sequencing was incomplete. Compared with non-shared clonotypes, clonotypes shared by all four sorted-subset donors had higher generation probabilities.

The TCR was taken from a young man in good health. Some clones in this sample may be carry-over from other donors' samples. The sequenced sample was memory CD4+ T cells from PBMCs. This specimen's cell subset or site label, per the study, means: CD45RA-negative fraction.

The CDR3 has the sequence CASSHNEVGPRTEAFF. The DNA is as follows: TGTGCCAGCAGCCACAACGAGGTAGGGCCCCGCACTGAAGCTTTCTTT. Recombination connected TRBV4-2 to TRBJ1-1, with no confidently assigned D gene. Between the V and J ends, shortened by 3 bases and 4 bases respectively, the junction contains 18 bases. From cysteine to phenylalanine, the CDR3 is 16 amino acids long. Kept here is only the CDR3 DNA, which spans 48 bases and is read in frame from base 1. Sequences LGHNA (CDR1) and YNFKEQ (CDR2) are obtained from the germline V gene.